The entry below gives a single T cell receptor (beta chain) sequence along with its context. The entry originates in a study of cytomegalovirus exposure and HLA in healthy donors. Sequencing used immunoSEQ multiplex PCR; TCRdb keeps in-frame clones, though not all of them. The sample contains tens of thousands of clones, about 93% of which appear only once. Germline V gives CDR1 MNHEY, CDR2 SVGAGI. This CDR3 has 13 amino acids. V was pared by 2 bases and J by 6 bases, with 10 bases between. This receptor was taken from a woman aged 25 to 39 in good health and CMV-seropositive. The chain carries TRBV6-5 and TRBJ1-2; TRBD1 is a possible D gene (5 bases). Sequences were obtained from PBMCs. The CDR3 region is CASSYAGRNGYTF. CDR3 nucleotide sequence: TGTGCCAGCAGTTACGCAGGGAGGAATGGCTACACCTTC.